The clone carrying this TCR beta chain was counted between two and nine times. The record originates from a study of OX40 agonist ivuxolimab in advanced cancers. This table comes from immunoSEQ multiplex PCR, and its TCRdb copy is limited to in-frame clones, with some not included. The sample holds about 80,000 clones; roughly 84% are singletons and the top ten take about 0.25%. Trimming at V came to 7 bases and at J to 4 bases, leaving 9 bases not matched to a gene. The V gene's germline CDR1 is ENHRY and CDR2 SYGVKD. The CDR3 sequence is 14 residues long. The origin of this receptor is an adult with an advanced solid tumor such as melanoma, head and neck, liver or kidney cancer. V and J are TRBV10-3 and TRBJ1-1; 7 bases match TRBD1. Material: CD4+ or CD8+ T cells sorted from blood, obtained in a trial of the OX40 agonist ivuxolimab. The CDR3 sequence is CAITDRVFGTEAFF. The DNA for the CDR3 is TGTGCCATCACTGACAGGGTATTCGGCACTGAAGCTTTCTTT.